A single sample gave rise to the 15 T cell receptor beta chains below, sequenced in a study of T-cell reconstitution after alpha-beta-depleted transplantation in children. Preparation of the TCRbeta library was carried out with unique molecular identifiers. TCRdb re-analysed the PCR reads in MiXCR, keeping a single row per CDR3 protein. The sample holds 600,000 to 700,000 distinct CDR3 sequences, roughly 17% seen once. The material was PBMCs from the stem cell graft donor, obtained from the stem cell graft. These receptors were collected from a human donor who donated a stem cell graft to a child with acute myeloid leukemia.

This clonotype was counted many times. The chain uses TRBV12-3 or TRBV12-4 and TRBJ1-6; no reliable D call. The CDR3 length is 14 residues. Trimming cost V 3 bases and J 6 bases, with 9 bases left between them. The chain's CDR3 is CASSLRRSNSPLHF. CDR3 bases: TGTGCCAGCAGTTTGAGGCGGTCTAATTCACCCCTCCACTTT.

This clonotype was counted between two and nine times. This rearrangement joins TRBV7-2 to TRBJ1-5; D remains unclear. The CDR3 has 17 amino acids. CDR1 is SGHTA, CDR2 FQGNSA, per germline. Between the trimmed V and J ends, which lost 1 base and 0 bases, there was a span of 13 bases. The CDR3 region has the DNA TGTGCCAGCAGCTTAGGGATAAGTAGAAATAGCAATCAGCCCCAGCATTTT. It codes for CASSLGISRNSNQPQHF.

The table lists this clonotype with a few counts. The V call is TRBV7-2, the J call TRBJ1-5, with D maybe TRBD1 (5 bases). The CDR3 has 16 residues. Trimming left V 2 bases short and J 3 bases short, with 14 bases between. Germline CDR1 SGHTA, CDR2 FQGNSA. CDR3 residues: CASSLNTGRVNQPQHF. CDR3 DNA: TGTGCCAGCAGCTTAAACACAGGAAGGGTCAATCAGCCCCAGCATTTT.

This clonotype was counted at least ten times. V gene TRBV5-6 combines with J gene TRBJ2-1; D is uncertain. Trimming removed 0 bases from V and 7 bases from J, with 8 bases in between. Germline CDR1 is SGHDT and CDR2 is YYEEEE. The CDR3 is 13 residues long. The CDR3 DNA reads TGTGCCAGCAGCTTGGGGACCCTAAATGAGCAGTTCTTC. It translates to CASSLGTLNEQFF.

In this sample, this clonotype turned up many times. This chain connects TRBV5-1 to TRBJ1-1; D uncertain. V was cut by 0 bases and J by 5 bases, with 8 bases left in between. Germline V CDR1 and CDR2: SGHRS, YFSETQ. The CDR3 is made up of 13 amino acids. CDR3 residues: CASSLATGTEAFF. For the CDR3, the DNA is TGCGCCAGCAGCTTGGCCACGGGGACTGAAGCTTTCTTT.

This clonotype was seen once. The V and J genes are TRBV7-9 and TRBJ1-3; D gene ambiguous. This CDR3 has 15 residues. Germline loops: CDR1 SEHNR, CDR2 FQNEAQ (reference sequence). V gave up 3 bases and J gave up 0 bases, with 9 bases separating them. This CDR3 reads CASSLRGDSGNTIYF. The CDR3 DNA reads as TGTGCCAGCAGCTTGCGCGGAGACTCTGGAAACACCATATATTTT.

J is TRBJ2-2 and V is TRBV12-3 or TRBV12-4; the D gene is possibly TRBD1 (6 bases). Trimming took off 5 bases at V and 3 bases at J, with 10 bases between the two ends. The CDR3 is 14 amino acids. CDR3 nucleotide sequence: TGTGCCAGCAGTAAGCACAGGGACACCGGGGAGCTGTTTTTT. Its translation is CASSKHRDTGELFF.

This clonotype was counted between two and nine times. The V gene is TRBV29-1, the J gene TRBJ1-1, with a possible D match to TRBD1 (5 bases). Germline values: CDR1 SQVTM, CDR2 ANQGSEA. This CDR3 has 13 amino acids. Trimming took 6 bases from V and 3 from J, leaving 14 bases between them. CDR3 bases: TGCAGCGTCGGGACCTCCCGGGACACTGAAGCTTTCTTT. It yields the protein CSVGTSRDTEAFF.

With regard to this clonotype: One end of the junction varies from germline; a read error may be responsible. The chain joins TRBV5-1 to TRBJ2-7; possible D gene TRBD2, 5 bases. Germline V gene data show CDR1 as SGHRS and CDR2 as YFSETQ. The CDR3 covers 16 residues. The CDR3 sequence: CASSPTEGLPSCEQYF. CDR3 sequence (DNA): TGCGCCAGCAGCCCTACTGAAGGACTTCCCTCCTGCGAGCAGTACTTC.

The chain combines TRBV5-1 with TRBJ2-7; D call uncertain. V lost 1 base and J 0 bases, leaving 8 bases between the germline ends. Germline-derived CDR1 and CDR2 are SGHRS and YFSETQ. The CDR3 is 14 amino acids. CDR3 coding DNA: TGCGCCAGCAGCTTGTCCCTGAGCTCCTACGAGCAGTACGTC. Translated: CASSLSLSSYEQYV.

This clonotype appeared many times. The CDR3 DNA reads as TGTGCCAGCAGCTTGCCACAGACTAATGAAAAACTGTTTTTT. Amino acid sequence: CASSLPQTNEKLFF. The chain couples TRBV5-5 to TRBJ1-4, with D unclear. CDR1 and CDR2 from the germline V gene are SGHKS and YYEKEE (reference sequence). CDR3 length: 14 residues. V lost 1 base and J lost 2, with 6 bases in between.

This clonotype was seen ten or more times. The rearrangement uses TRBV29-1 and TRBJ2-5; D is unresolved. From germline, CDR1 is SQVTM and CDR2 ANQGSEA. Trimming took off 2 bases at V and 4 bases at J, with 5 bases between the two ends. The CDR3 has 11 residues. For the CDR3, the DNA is TGCAGCGTTGAAACAGTAGAGACCCAGTACTTC. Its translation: CSVETVETQYF.

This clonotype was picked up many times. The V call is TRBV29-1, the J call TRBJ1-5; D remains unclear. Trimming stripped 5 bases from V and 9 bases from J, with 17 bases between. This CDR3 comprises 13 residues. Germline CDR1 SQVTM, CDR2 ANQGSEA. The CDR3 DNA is TGCAGCGTTCACGGCCCTGATGCGGGGCCCCAGCATTTT. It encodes CSVHGPDAGPQHF.

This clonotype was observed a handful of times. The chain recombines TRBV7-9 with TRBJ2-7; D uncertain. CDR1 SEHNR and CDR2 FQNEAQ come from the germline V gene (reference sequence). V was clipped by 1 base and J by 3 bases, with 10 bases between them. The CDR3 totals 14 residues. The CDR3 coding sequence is TGTGCCAGCAGCTTAGGAGGAGAAATCTACGAGCAGTACTTC. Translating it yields CASSLGGEIYEQYF.

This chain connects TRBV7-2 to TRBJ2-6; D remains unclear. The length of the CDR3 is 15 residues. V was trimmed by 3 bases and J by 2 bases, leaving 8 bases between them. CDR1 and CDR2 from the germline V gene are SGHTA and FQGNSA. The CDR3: CASSFRTTGANVLTF. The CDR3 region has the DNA TGTGCCAGCAGCTTCCGGACCACTGGGGCCAACGTCCTGACTTTC.